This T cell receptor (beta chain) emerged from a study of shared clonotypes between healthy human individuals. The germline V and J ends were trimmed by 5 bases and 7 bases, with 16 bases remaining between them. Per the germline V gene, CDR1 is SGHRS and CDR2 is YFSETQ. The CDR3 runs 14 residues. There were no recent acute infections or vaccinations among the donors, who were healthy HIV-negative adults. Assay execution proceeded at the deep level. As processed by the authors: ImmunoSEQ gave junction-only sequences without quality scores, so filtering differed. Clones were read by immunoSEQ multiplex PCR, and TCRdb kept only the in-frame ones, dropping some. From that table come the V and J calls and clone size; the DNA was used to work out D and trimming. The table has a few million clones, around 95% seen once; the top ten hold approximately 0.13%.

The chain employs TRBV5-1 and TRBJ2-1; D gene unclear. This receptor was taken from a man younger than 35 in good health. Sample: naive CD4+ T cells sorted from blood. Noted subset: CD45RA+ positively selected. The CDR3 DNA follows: TGCGCCAGCAGGGTCGGGTCCCTTCGAAATGAGCAGTTCTTC. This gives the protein CASRVGSLRNEQFF.